A single TCR beta chain is shown here with its context. This clone's antigen is unknown. The sample holds no much larger clone one base away, and base qualities are not on file. Patients with ophthalmopathy had moderately to severely active disease, with a Clinical Activity Score of 3 or more, a NOSPECS grade of 4 or more, and a disease duration of less than 3 months. Patients were excluded if they had other autoimmune diseases, uncontrolled infections, pregnancy or lactation. Clinical symptoms, serum thyroxine, TRAb, thyroid ultrasound and orbital computed tomography formed the basis of the diagnosis. Using Ficoll-Paque density gradient centrifugation, PBMCs were isolated from about 10 ml of fresh peripheral blood. Trizol reagent was used to extract the total RNA, and its quality was then checked on an Agilent 2100 Bioanalyzer. This entry belongs to a study of Graves' ophthalmopathy and Graves' hyperthyroidism (dated by TCRdb to the late 2010s). About the investigation overall: Peripheral blood samples were taken at the time of initial diagnosis, before any treatment was given. Once sampling was done, hyperthyroidism patients were given methimazole at a starting dose of 30 mg daily, while ophthalmopathy patients were given high-dose intravenous methylprednisolone. In total, around 140 blood samples were TCR-sequenced: approximately 40 ophthalmopathy, roughly 80 hyperthyroidism and about 17 hyperthyroidism-to-ophthalmopathy patients. To tell Graves' ophthalmopathy apart from Graves' hyperthyroidism, and to predict which patients would progress to ophthalmopathy, the study relied on TCR beta repertoire signatures. For independent validation, a separate cohort was made up of fewer than 20 hyperthyroidism patients plus 17 patients who later progressed from hyperthyroidism to ophthalmopathy. In more than five hyperthyroidism patients, the T-cell repertoires found in thyroid tissue were compared with those found in blood. To explore V-J signatures that distinguish ophthalmopathy from hyperthyroidism, a discovery set of about a hundred patients was enrolled, made up of 40 to 45 with ophthalmopathy and some 60 with stable hyperthyroidism.

For repertoire sequencing, the TCR beta CDR3 regions were amplified from RNA transcripts. The first round of RT-PCR was done with HTBI primers and the Qiagen OneStep RT-PCR kit, and was followed by a second round of multiplex PCR, then size selection and purification. Sequencing of the libraries was carried out on an Illumina HiSeq2000 in paired-end mode with 100 bp reads. As for the original processing: SOAPnuke was used for read processing, and reads with adapters, uncalled bases, a mean Phred below 15, or no exact constant-primer or identifier match were discarded. COPE v1.2.5 was used to merge the high-quality paired reads. Clonotypes were defined as unique nucleotide sequences and were aligned to IMGT TRB V, D and J references using MiTCR v1.1. Only V-J combinations with frequency above 0.0001 were analysed, covering 99.2% of repertoires. For each V-J combination, a TCR clonal expansion and chaos score was defined as F50 clonal expansion divided by the chaos observed in the TCRdist matrix. Welch's t-statistics and random forest were used to narrow the features down to 10 to 15 V-J combinations, which were then fed into a naive Bayes classifier. The similarity between thyroid and blood repertoires was quantified using the Morisita-Horn index. Through fastp at Q25 and MiXCR, TCRdb rebuilt clones from the public reads, retaining in-frame beta chains. A single entry per CDR3 protein holds the most common genes and DNA from its merged rows. For this entry, the V and J calls and clone size follow TCRdb and not the study's own pipeline. The sample data list 600,000 to 700,000 distinct CDR3 sequences, and more than 40% of these were observed just once. Jointly, the top ten make up 2.5% to 3.5% of the sample.

Broad study findings and their caveats: Most expanded thyroid clonotypes with a frequency above 0.001 also appeared in blood, which suggests that blood repertoires may reflect the immune response in the thyroid. No statistical method was used to predetermine the sample size, and group allocation was not hidden from the investigators. In validation, the model predicted ophthalmopathy progression with less than 71% sensitivity and around 72% specificity; fewer than 15 predicted patients were CT-confirmed with GO in a median of approximately six months. In cross-validation, the 13-signature model distinguished ophthalmopathy from stable hyperthyroidism with about 88% sensitivity and around 81% specificity, and in the test set the corresponding values were roughly 80% and 76%.

Trimming takes 6 bases from V and 5 bases from J, and the germline ends sit 25 bases apart. The CDR3 covers 17 residues, taking in both the cysteine and the phenylalanine. Just CDR3 DNA is preserved here, 51 bases in frame from base 1. CDR1 and CDR2, per the germline V gene, are SGHTA and FQGTGA. Sequenced material: peripheral blood. The chain joins TRBV7-3 to TRBJ2-5; perhaps TRBD1 is the D gene, with 6 bases matching. This receptor was obtained from an adult man with Graves' ophthalmopathy. The DNA sequence follows: TGTGCCAGCAGGCCCTCAGGGGCTGGGGCCAACGTGGAGACCCAGTACTTC. It specifies CASRPSGAGANVETQYF.